These 24 T cell receptor beta chains came from one sample sequenced in a study of OX40 agonist ivuxolimab in advanced cancers. The assay was immunoSEQ multiplex PCR, and TCRdb's table has in-frame clones only and misses some. This sample has tens of thousands of clones, with about 91% found just once. The sample in question was CD4+ or CD8+ T cells sorted from blood, obtained in a trial of the OX40 agonist ivuxolimab. These receptors were taken from an adult with an advanced solid tumor such as melanoma, head and neck, liver or kidney cancer.

This clone was seen a single time. This chain joins TRBV7-9 and TRBJ1-2; 8 positions agree with TRBD1. There are 15 residues in the CDR3. The germline gives CDR1 SEHNR, CDR2 FQNEAQ (reference sequence). Losses at the gene ends were 2 bases for V and 4 bases for J; bases not matched to a gene: 6. CDR3 region: CASSLTGGLGYGYTF. In DNA form, the CDR3 reads TGTGCCAGCAGCTTAACAGGGGGATTAGGCTATGGCTACACCTTC. The full variable domain, with the rest looked up from reference TRBV7-9 and TRBJ1-2, is DTGVSQNPRHKITKRGQNVTFRCDPISEHNRLYWYRQTLGQGPEFLTYFQNEAQLEKSRLLSDRFSAERPKGSFSTLEIQRTEQGDSAMYLCASSLTGGLGYGYTFGSGTRLTVV.

CDR3 loop: CASSLSSSSSYEQYF. In nucleotides, the CDR3 is TGTGCCAGCAGCTTGTCATCTAGCAGCTCCTACGAGCAGTACTTC. The chain carries TRBV5-4 and TRBJ2-7; D possibly corresponds to TRBD2 (5 bases). This CDR3 contains 15 residues. The germline V and J ends were trimmed by 1 base and 0 bases, with 11 bases remaining between them. Germline CDR1 reads SGHNT; CDR2 reads YYREEE (reference sequence).

J is TRBJ2-7 and V is TRBV7-3; 9 positions match TRBD1. J gave up 6 bases and V 3 bases, and 3 bases lay outside the gene matches. Germline CDR1 reads SGHTA; CDR2 reads FQGTGA. This CDR3 comprises 13 residues. As DNA, the CDR3 is TGTGCCAGCAGCTTCAACAGGGGGCGCGAGCAGTACTTC. Encoded protein: CASSFNRGREQYF.

The rearrangement links TRBV27 to TRBJ2-3; 8 nucleotides align to TRBD2. J gave up 0 bases and V 3 bases, and 5 bases lay outside the gene matches. The CDR3 is 16 residues long. In germline, CDR1 is MNHEY, CDR2 SMNVEV (reference sequence). This chain's CDR3 is CASSLVAGGSTDTQYF. Written as DNA, the CDR3 is TGTGCCAGCAGTTTGGTCGCGGGGGGTAGCACAGATACGCAGTATTTT.

The chain recombines TRBV30 with TRBJ2-6; D remains ambiguous. Deletions cut 0 bases from V and 2 bases from J, with 2 bases between. The germline V gene has CDR1 GTSNPN and CDR2 SVGIG (reference sequence). This CDR3 contains 13 residues. The CDR3 sequence is CAWSVPGANVLTF. CDR3 in DNA: TGTGCCTGGAGTGTACCTGGGGCCAACGTCCTGACTTTC.

This chain connects TRBV6-5 to TRBJ2-7; TRBD1 is a possible D gene (6 bases). This CDR3 region has 13 residues. Per the germline V gene, CDR1 is MNHEY and CDR2 is SVGAGI. V was pared by 6 bases and J by 3 bases, with 12 bases between. The CDR3 here is CASRNAGVYEQYF. CDR3 nucleotides: TGTGCCAGCAGAAACGCAGGGGTCTACGAGCAGTACTTC.

V and J are TRBV2 and TRBJ2-6; 11 bases are shared with TRBD1. The trim removed 5 bases at V and 13 bases at J, leaving 7 bases unmatched. The length of the CDR3 is 14 residues. CDR1 is SNHLY, CDR2 FYNNEI, per germline. In DNA, the CDR3 is TGTGCCAGCAGTAGTGGGACAGGGGGTTGGGTCCTGACTTTC. Translation: CASSSGTGGWVLTF.

The V call is TRBV7-9, the J call TRBJ1-5; perhaps TRBD1 as D (6 bases). V was cut by 5 bases and J by 9 bases, with 14 bases left in between. The CDR3 runs to 13 residues. Germline CDR1 is SEHNR and CDR2 is FQNEAQ (reference sequence). CDR3 sequence (DNA): TGTGCCAGCAGCCCAAGCGCAGGGGCGCCCCAGCATTTT. Translating it yields CASSPSAGAPQHF.

In this sample, this clone turned up a few times. V is TRBV2 and J is TRBJ1-5; perhaps TRBD1 as D (6 bases). This CDR3 comprises 13 residues. Germline V lookup: CDR1 SNHLY, CDR2 FYNNEI. V dropped 5 bases and J dropped 7 bases, with 12 bases sitting between them. The CDR3 region is CASSRQERQPQHF. CDR3 DNA sequence: TGTGCCAGCAGTCGACAGGAGCGACAGCCCCAGCATTTT. The complete variable domain, with remaining parts taken from reference TRBV2 and TRBJ1-5, reads EPEVTQTPSHQVTQMGQEVILRCVPISNHLYFYWYRQILGQKVEFLVSFYNNEISEKSEIFDDQFSVERPDGSNFTLKIRSTKLEDSAMYFCASSRQERQPQHFGDGTRLSIL.

This chain links TRBV7-9 with TRBJ1-4; D uncertain. Germline values: CDR1 SEHNR, CDR2 FQNEAQ (reference sequence). The CDR3 has 12 residues. V shed 1 base and J shed 8 bases, with 5 bases lying between them. CDR3 sequence: CASSLDPEKLFF. The CDR3 DNA follows: TGTGCCAGCAGCTTAGACCCAGAAAAACTGTTTTTT. The whole variable domain, remainder taken from reference TRBV7-9 and TRBJ1-4, is DTGVSQNPRHKITKRGQNVTFRCDPISEHNRLYWYRQTLGQGPEFLTYFQNEAQLEKSRLLSDRFSAERPKGSFSTLEIQRTEQGDSAMYLCASSLDPEKLFFGSGTQLSVL.

The chain combines TRBV11-1 with TRBJ2-1; D is possibly TRBD2 (7 bases). CDR1 is SGHAT and CDR2 is FQDESV in the germline V gene (reference sequence). The V end was cut by 7 bases, the J end by 7 bases, with 17 bases between. The CDR3 sequence is 14 residues long. The CDR3 region is CASNPPGGQNEQFF. For the CDR3, the DNA is TGTGCCAGCAATCCTCCCGGGGGGCAAAATGAGCAGTTCTTC.

The chain recombines TRBV5-1 with TRBJ1-2, with unresolved D. The CDR3 loop spans 16 amino acids. Germline assignment: CDR1 SGHRS and CDR2 YFSETQ. V lost 3 bases and J 6 bases, leaving 21 bases between the germline ends. CDR3 in amino acids: CASSSGLVRSSDGYTF. The CDR3 DNA is TGCGCCAGCAGCTCTGGACTCGTCCGATCATCGGATGGCTACACCTTC.

V and J are TRBV11-3 and TRBJ2-5; TRBD2 might be the D (5 bases). Trimming pared 1 base from V and 1 base from J, leaving 7 bases between. This CDR3 has 14 residues. Germline-derived CDR1 and CDR2 are SGHNT and YENEEA. CDR3 sequence: CASSLGGAQETQYF. The DNA for the CDR3 is TGTGCCAGCAGCTTAGGGGGAGCCCAAGAGACCCAGTACTTC.

The V gene is TRBV9, the J gene TRBJ2-5; 10 positions match TRBD2. There are 16 residues in the CDR3. The germline CDR1 and CDR2 sequences are SGDLS and YYNGEE. The trim removed 0 bases at V and 4 bases at J, leaving 6 bases unmatched. The CDR3 is CASSVEASGGGETQYF. In DNA, the CDR3 is TGTGCCAGCAGCGTAGAGGCTAGCGGGGGAGGAGAGACCCAGTACTTC.

The rearrangement links TRBV21-1 to TRBJ1-2. TRBV21-1 is assigned pseudogene status. The CDR3 totals 11 residues. DNA for the CDR3: TGTGCCAACGGACGGACCTATGGCTACACCTTC. As protein: CANGRTYGYTF.

This chain links TRBV30 with TRBJ1-1, with D possibly matching TRBD1 (5 bases). The CDR3 contains 13 residues. Germline values: CDR1 GTSNPN, CDR2 SVGIG (reference sequence). V gave up 3 bases and J gave up 0 bases, with 8 bases separating them. This CDR3 reads CAWRTDMNTEAFF. In nucleotides, the CDR3 is TGTGCCTGGAGGACAGATATGAACACTGAAGCTTTCTTT.

In the case of this clone: Germline and junction disagree at one end, which may indicate a read error. Other DNA sequences within the sample encode an identical CDR3. This sequence joins TRBV5-1 and TRBJ2-5, with D perhaps assigned TRBD1 or TRBD2 (5 bases each). CDR1 SGHRS and CDR2 YFSETQ come from the germline V gene. The CDR3 totals 14 residues. The CDR3 DNA reads as TGCGCTAGCAGCTTGGTACCGGGGCCGGAGACCCAGTACTTC. This encodes CASSLVPGPETQYF.

The chain is built from TRBV6-5 and TRBJ1-2; D might be TRBD1 (6 bases). Trimming left V 5 bases short and J 6 bases short, with 13 bases between. Germline CDR1 and CDR2: MNHEY and SVGAGI. The CDR3 spans 13 residues. CDR3 bases: TGTGCCAGCAGTCGGCTGGGGGCCGATGGCTACACCTTC. This codes for CASSRLGADGYTF.

The rearrangement links TRBV10-3 to TRBJ1-1, with TRBD1 matching over 10 bases. V was pared by 10 bases and J by 4 bases, with 6 bases of the junction left unmatched. The CDR3 is made up of 13 amino acids. CDR1 is ENHRY, CDR2 SYGVKD, per germline. CDR3 coding DNA: TGTGCCACCAGACAGGGGGCGGCCACTGAAGCTTTCTTT. Translation gives CATRQGAATEAFF.

The chain recombines TRBV15 with TRBJ2-5, with TRBD2 identical over 11 bases. This CDR3 has 16 residues. The germline V gene encodes CDR1 LNHNV and CDR2 YYDKDF (reference sequence). The J segment lost 2 bases and the V segment lost 2 bases, leaving 4 bases of the junction unmatched. The DNA for the CDR3 is TGTGCCACCAGCAGATCACTAGCGGGGGCACAAGAGACCCAGTACTTC. It translates to CATSRSLAGAQETQYF.

This clone came up once. The rearrangement joins TRBV4-1 to TRBJ2-3; D ambiguous. V lost 7 bases and J lost 0, with 14 bases in between. Germline V lookup: CDR1 MGHRA, CDR2 YSYEKL. The CDR3 has 15 amino acids. For the CDR3, the DNA is TGCGCCAGCAAAAAGGTAGTTGCTAGCACAGATACGCAGTATTTT. As protein: CASKKVVASTDTQYF.

The rearrangement joins TRBV10-3 to TRBJ1-3, with D perhaps TRBD1 (5 bases). Deletions cut 2 bases from V and 0 bases from J, with 8 bases between. Looked up from germline, CDR1 is ENHRY and CDR2 is SYGVKD. The CDR3 totals 15 residues. CDR3 loop: CAISEGGFSGNTIYF. DNA for the CDR3: TGTGCCATCAGTGAGGGGGGGTTCTCTGGAAACACCATATATTTT.

The chain recombines TRBV30 with TRBJ1-2; D unclear. The V gene lost 6 bases and the J gene lost 2 bases, with 10 bases spanning the gap. This CDR3 has 12 amino acids. The germline V gene encodes CDR1 GTSNPN and CDR2 SVGIG (reference sequence). The CDR3 here is CACRTPNYGYTF. The CDR3 bases are TGTGCCTGCAGAACTCCCAACTATGGCTACACCTTC.

The chain carries TRBV18 and TRBJ2-7; 8 bases are shared with TRBD1. The CDR3 extends over 14 amino acids. The germline V gene encodes CDR1 KGHSH and CDR2 LQKENI. V was clipped by 1 base and J by 8 bases; unmatched bases: 7. The CDR3 sequence: CASSPQGQEDKQYF. Written as DNA, the CDR3 is TGTGCCAGCTCACCACAGGGACAGGAGGATAAGCAGTACTTC.